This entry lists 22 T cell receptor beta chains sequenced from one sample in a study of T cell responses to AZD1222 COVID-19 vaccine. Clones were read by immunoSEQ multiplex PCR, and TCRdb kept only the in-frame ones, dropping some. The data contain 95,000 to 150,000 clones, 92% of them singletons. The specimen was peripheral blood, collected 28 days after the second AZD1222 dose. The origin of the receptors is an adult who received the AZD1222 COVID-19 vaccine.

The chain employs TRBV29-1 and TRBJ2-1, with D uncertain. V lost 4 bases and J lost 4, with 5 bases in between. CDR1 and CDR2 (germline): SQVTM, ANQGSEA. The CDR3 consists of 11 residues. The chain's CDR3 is CSVGRYNEQFF. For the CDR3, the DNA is TGCAGCGTTGGACGGTACAATGAGCAGTTCTTC.

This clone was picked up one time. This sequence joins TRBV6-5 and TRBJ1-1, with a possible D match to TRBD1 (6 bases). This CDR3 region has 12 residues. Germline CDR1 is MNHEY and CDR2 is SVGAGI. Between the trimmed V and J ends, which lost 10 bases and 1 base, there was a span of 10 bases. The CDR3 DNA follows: TGTGCCACCGGACAGTCGAACACTGAAGCTTTCTTT. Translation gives CATGQSNTEAFF.

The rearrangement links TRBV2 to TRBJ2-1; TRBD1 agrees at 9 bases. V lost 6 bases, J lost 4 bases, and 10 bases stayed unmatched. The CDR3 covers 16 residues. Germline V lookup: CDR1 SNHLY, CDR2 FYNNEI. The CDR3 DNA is TGTGCCAGCAGCCTTTACCGGGACAGGGCTTACAATGAGCAGTTCTTC. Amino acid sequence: CASSLYRDRAYNEQFF.

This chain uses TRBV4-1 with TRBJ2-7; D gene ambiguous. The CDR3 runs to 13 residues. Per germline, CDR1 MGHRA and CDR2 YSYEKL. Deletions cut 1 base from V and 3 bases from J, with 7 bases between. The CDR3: CASSQAHRYEQYF. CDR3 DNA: TGCGCCAGCAGCCAAGCACACCGCTACGAGCAGTACTTC.

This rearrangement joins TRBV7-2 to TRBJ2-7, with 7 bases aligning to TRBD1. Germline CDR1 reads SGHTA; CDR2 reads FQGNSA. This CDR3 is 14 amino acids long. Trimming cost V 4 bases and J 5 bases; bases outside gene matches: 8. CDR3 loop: CASSSPQGVHEQYF. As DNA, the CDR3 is TGTGCCAGCAGCTCCCCCCAGGGGGTCCACGAGCAGTACTTC. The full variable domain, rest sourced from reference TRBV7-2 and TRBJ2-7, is GAGVSQSPSNKVTEKGKDVELRCDPISGHTALYWYRQSLGQGLEFLIYFQGNSAPDKSGLPSDRFSAERTGGSVSTLTIQRTQQEDSAVYLCASSSPQGVHEQYFGPGTRLTVT.

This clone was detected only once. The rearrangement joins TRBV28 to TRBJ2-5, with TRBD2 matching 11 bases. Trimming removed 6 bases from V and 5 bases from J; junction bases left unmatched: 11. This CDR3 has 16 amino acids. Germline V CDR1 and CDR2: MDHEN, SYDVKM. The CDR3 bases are TGTGCCAGCAGCCCGACTAGCGGGGTGGGGCGGGAGACCCAGTACTTC. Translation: CASSPTSGVGRETQYF.

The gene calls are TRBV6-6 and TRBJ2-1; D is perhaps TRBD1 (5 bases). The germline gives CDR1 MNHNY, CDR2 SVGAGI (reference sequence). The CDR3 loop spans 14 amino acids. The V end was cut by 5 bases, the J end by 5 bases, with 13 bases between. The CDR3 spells CASSKGGANNEQFF. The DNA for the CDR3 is TGTGCCAGCAGTAAGGGTGGGGCGAACAATGAGCAGTTCTTC.

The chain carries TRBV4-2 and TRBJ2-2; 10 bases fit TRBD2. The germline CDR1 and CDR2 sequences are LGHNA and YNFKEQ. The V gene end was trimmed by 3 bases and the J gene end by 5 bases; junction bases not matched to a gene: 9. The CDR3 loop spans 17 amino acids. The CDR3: CASSQEGLASRTGELFF. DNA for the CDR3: TGTGCCAGCAGCCAGGAGGGACTAGCGAGTAGGACCGGGGAGCTGTTTTTT.

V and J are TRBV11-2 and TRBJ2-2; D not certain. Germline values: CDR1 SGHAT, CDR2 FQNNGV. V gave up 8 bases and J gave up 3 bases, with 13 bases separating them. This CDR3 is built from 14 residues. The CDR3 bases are TGTGCCAGCTACGCGTCAGGTGACACCGGGGAGCTGTTTTTT. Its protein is CASYASGDTGELFF. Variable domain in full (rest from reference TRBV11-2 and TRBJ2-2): EAGVAQSPRYKIIEKRQSVAFWCNPISGHATLYWYQQILGQGPKLLIQFQNNGVVDDSQLPKDRFSAERLKGVDSTLKIQPAKLEDSAVYLCASYASGDTGELFFGEGSRLTVL.

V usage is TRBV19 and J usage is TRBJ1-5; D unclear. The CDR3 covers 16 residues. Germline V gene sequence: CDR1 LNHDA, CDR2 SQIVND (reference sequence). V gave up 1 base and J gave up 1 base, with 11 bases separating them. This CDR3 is CASSIAIRVSNQPQHF. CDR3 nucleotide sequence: TGTGCCAGTAGTATAGCAATTAGGGTAAGCAATCAGCCCCAGCATTTT. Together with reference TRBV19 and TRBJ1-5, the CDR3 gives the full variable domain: DGGITQSPKYLFRKEGQNVTLSCEQNLNHDAMYWYRQDPGQGLRLIYYSQIVNDFQKGDIAEGYSVSREKKESFPLTVTSAQKNPTAFYLCASSIAIRVSNQPQHFGDGTRLSIL.

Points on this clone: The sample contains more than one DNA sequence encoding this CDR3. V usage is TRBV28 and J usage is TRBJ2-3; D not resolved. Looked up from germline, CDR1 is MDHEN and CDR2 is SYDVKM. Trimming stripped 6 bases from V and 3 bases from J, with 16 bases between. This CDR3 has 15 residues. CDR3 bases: TGTGCCAGCAGATCCCCCGGATCGGGTACAGATACGCAGTATTTT. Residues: CASRSPGSGTDTQYF.

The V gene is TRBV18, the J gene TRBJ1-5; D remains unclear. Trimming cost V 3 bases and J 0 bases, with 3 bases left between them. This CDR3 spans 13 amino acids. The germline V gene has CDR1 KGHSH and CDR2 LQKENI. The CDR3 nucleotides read TGTGCCAGCTCACCGGATAGCAATCAGCCCCAGCATTTT. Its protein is CASSPDSNQPQHF.

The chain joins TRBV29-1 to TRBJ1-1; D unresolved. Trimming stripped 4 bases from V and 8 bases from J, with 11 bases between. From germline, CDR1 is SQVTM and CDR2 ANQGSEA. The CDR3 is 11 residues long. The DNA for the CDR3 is TGCAGCGTTGCAGTGGCAACCGAAGCTTTCTTT. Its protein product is CSVAVATEAFF.

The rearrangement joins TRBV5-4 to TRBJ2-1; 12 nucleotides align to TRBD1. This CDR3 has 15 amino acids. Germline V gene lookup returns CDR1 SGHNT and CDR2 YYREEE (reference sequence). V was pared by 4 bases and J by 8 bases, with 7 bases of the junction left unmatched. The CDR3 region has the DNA TGTGCCAGCAGCCGGGGGGGACAGGGGGCCGATGAGCAGTTCTTC. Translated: CASSRGGQGADEQFF.

As DNA, the CDR3 is TGTGCCAGCAGCCAAGAAGGTCACTACGAGCAGTACTTC. Its protein product is CASSQEGHYEQYF. This chain uses TRBV3-1 (or the pseudogene TRBV3-2) with TRBJ2-7; D not resolved. The length of the CDR3 is 13 residues. Looked up from germline, CDR1 is LGHDT and CDR2 is YNNKEL (reference sequence). Trimming cost V 0 bases and J 3 bases, with 6 bases left between them.

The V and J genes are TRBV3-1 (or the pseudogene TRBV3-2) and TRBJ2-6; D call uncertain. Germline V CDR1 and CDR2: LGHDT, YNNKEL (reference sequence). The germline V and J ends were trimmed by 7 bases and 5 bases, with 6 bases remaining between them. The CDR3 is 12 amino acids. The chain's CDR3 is CASINRANVLTF. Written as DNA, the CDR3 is TGTGCCAGCATAAACAGGGCCAACGTCCTGACTTTC.

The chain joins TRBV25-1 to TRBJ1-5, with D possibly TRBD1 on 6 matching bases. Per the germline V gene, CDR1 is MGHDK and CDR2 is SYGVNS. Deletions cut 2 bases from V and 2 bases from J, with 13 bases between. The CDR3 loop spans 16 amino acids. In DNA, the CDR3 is TGTGCCAGCAGTGAAGGAGGAGGGGGTGGCAATCAGCCCCAGCATTTT. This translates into CASSEGGGGGNQPQHF.

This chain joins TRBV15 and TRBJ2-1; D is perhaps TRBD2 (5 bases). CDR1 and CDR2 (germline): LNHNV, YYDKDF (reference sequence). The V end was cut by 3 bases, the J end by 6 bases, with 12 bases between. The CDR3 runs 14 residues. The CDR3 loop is CATSSLGVGNEQFF. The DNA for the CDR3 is TGTGCCACCAGCAGCTTGGGAGTCGGCAATGAGCAGTTCTTC.

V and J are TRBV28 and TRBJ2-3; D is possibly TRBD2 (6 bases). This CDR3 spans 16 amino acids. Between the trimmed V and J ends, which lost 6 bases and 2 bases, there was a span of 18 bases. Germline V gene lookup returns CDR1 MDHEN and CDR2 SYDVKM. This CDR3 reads CASRSSAGSDTDTQYF. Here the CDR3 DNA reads TGTGCCAGCAGGTCTTCAGCGGGCAGCGACACAGATACGCAGTATTTT.

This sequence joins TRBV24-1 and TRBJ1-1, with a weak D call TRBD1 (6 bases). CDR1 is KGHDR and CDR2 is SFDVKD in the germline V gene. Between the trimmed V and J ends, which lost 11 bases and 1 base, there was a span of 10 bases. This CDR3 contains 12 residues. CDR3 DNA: TGTGCCATCCACAGGGCGAACACTGAAGCTTTCTTT. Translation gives CAIHRANTEAFF.

This CDR3 reads CASRPTSGGANEQFF. As DNA, the CDR3 is TGTGCCAGCAGACCGACTAGCGGGGGGGCGAATGAGCAGTTCTTC. The chain couples TRBV3-1 (or the pseudogene TRBV3-2) to TRBJ2-1, with 14 bases identical to TRBD2. V lost 6 bases to trimming and J lost 7 bases; unmatched junction nucleotides: 5. Germline lookup yields CDR1 LGHDT and CDR2 YNNKEL (reference sequence). The length of the CDR3 is 15 residues.

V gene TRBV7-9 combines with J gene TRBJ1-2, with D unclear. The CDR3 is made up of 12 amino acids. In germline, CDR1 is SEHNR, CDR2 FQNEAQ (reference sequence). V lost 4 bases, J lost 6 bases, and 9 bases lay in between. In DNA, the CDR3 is TGTGCCAGCAGCTCGGACGGGGATGGCTACACCTTC. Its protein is CASSSDGDGYTF. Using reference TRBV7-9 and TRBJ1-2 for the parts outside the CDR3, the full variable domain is DTGVSQNPRHKITKRGQNVTFRCDPISEHNRLYWYRQTLGQGPEFLTYFQNEAQLEKSRLLSDRFSAERPKGSFSTLEIQRTEQGDSAMYLCASSSDGDGYTFGSGTRLTVV.